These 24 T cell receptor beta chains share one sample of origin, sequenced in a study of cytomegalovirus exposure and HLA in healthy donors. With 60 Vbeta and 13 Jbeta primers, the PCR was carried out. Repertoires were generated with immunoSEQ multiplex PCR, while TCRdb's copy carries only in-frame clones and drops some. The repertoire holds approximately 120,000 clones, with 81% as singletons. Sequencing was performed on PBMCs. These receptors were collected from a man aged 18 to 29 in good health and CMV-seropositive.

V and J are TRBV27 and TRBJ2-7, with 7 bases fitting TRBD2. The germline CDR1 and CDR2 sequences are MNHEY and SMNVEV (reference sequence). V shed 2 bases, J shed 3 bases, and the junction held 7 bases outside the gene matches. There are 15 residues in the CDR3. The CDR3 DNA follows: TGTGCCAGCAGTTTAGGGCTAGCGGACTACTACGAGCAGTACTTC. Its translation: CASSLGLADYYEQYF.

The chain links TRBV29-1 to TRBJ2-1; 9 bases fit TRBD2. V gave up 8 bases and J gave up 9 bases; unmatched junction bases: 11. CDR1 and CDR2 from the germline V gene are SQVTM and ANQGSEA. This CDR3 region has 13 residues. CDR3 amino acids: CSPKRGAGGEQFF. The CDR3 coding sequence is TGCAGCCCTAAGCGGGGGGCGGGGGGTGAGCAGTTCTTC.

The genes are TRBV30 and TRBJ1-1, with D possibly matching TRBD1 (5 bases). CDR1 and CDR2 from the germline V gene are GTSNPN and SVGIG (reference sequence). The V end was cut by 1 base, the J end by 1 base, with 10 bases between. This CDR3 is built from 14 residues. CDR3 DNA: TGTGCCTGGAGTGCCCCCACAGGGAACACTGAAGCTTTCTTT. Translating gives CAWSAPTGNTEAFF.

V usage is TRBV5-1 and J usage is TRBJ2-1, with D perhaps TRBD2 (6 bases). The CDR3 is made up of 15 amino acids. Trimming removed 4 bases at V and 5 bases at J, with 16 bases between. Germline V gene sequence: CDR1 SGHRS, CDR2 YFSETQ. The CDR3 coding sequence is TGCGCCAGCAGCCCGGGGGTAGTGGGGCACAATGAGCAGTTCTTC. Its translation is CASSPGVVGHNEQFF.

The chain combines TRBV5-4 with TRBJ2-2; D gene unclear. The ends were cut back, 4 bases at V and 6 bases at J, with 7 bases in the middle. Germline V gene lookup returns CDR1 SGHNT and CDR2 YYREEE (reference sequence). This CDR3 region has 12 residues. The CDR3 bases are TGTGCCAGCAGCCTTTATGCCGGGGAGCTGTTTTTT. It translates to CASSLYAGELFF.

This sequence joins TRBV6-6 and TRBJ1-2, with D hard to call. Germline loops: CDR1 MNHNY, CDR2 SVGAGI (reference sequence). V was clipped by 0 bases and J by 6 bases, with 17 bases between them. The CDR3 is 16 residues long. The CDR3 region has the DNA TGTGCCAGCAGTTACTCGATCTTAATGTACGGGGATGGCTACACCTTC. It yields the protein CASSYSILMYGDGYTF.

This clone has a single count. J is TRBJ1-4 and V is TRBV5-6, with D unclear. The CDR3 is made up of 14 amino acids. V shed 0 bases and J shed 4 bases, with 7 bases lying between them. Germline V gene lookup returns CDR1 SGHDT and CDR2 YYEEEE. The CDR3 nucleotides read TGTGCCAGCAGCTTGGACGGAGTTAATGAAAAACTGTTTTTT. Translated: CASSLDGVNEKLFF.

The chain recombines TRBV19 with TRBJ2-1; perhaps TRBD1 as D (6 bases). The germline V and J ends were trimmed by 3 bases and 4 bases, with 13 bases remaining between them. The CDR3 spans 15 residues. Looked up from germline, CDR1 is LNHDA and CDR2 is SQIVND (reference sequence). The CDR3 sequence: CASSIMGAEYNEQFF. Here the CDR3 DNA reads TGTGCCAGTAGTATTATGGGGGCGGAATACAATGAGCAGTTCTTC.

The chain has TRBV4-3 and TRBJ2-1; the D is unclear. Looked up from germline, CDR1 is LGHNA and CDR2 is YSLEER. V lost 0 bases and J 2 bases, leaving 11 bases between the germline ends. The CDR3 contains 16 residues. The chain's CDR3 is CASSQDASRAYNEQFF. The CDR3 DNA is TGCGCCAGCAGCCAAGATGCTTCCCGAGCCTACAATGAGCAGTTCTTC.

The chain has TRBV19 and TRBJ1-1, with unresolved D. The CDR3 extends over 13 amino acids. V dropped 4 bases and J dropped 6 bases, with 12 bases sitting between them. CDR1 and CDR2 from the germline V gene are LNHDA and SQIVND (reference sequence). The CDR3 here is CASSKSRRAEAFF. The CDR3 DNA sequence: TGTGCCAGTAGTAAGAGTAGGCGGGCTGAAGCTTTCTTT.

CDR3 sequence reads: CASSWAGSTSEQFF. CDR3 bases: TGTGCCAGCAGTTGGGCAGGATCGACATCTGAGCAGTTCTTC. The V and J genes are TRBV27 and TRBJ2-1; D is ambiguous. The germline CDR1 and CDR2 sequences are MNHEY and SMNVEV (reference sequence). Trimming pared 4 bases from V and 9 bases from J, leaving 16 bases between. The length of the CDR3 is 14 residues.

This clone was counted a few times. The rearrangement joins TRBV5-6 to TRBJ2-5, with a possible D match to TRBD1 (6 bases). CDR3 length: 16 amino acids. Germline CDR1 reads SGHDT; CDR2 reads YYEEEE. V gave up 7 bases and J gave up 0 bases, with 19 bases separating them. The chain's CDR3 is CASRLWGRTYQETQYF. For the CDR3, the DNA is TGTGCCAGCCGCCTCTGGGGGCGGACGTACCAAGAGACCCAGTACTTC. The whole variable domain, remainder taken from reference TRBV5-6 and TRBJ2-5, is DAGVTQSPTHLIKTRGQQVTLRCSPKSGHDTVSWYQQALGQGPQFIFQYYEEEERQRGNFPDRFSGHQFPNYSSELNVNALLLGDSALYLCASRLWGRTYQETQYFGPGTRLLVL.

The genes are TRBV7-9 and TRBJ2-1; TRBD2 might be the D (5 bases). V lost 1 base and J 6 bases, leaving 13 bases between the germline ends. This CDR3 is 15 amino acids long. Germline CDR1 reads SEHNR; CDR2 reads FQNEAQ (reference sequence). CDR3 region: CASSLGWSSSNEQFF. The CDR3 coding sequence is TGTGCCAGCAGCTTAGGTTGGTCTAGCAGCAATGAGCAGTTCTTC.

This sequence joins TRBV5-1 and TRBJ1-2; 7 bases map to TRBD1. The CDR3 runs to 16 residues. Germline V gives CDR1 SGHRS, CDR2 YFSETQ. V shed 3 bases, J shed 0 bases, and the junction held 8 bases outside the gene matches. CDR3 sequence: CASSSYRGATNYGYTF. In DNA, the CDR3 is TGCGCCAGCAGCTCCTACAGGGGTGCAACTAACTATGGCTACACCTTC.

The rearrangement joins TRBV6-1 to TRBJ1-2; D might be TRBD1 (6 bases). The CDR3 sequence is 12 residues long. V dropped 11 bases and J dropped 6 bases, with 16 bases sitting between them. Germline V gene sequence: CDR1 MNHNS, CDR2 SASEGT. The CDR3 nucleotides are TGTGCCTCGGACAGCCGGACTCATGGCTACACCTTC. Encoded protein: CASDSRTHGYTF.

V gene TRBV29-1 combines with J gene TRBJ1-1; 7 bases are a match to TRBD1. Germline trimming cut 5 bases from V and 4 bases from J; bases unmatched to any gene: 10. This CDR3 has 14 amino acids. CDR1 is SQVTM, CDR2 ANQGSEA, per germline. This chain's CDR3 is CSVSRQGRSTEAFF. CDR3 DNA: TGCAGCGTTTCTAGACAGGGCCGGAGCACTGAAGCTTTCTTT.

CDR3 residues: CAIGGQGALGANVLTF. In nucleotides, the CDR3 is TGTGCCATCGGGGGACAGGGGGCTCTCGGGGCCAACGTCCTGACTTTC. This chain joins TRBV10-3 and TRBJ2-6, with TRBD1 matching 12 bases. The CDR3 runs 16 residues. CDR1 is ENHRY and CDR2 is SYGVKD in the germline V gene. V lost 8 bases to trimming and J lost 4 bases; unmatched junction nucleotides: 6.

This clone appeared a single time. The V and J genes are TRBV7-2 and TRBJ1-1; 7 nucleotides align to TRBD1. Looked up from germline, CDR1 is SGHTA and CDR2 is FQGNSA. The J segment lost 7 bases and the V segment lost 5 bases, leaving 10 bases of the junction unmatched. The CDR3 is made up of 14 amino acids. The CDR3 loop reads CASSPMGGQFEAFF. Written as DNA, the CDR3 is TGTGCCAGCAGCCCCATGGGGGGACAGTTTGAAGCTTTCTTT.

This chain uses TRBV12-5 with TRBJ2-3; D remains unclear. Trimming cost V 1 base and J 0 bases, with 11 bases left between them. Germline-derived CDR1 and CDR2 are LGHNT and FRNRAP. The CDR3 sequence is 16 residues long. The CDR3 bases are TGTGCTAGTGGTTTGGGGGCAGGCCCTAGCACAGATACGCAGTATTTT. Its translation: CASGLGAGPSTDTQYF.

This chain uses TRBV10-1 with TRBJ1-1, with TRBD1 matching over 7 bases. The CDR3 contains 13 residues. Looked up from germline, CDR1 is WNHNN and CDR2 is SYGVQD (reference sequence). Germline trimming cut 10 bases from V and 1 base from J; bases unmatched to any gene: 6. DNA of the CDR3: TGCGCCACCCAGAGACAGGGGAACACTGAAGCTTTCTTT. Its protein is CATQRQGNTEAFF.

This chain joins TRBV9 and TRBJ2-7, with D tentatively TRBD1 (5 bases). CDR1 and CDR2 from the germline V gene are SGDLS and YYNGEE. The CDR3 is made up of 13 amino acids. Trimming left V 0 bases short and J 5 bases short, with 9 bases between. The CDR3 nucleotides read TGTGCCAGCAGCGTAGTCCCAGGGAACGAGCAGTACTTC. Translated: CASSVVPGNEQYF.

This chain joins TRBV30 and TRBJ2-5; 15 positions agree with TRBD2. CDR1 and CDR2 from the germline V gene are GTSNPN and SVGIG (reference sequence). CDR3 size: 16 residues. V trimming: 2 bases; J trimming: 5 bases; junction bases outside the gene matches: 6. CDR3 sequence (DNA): TGTGCCTGGAGTAGGACTAGCGGGAGGGCCTGGGAGACCCAGTACTTC. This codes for CAWSRTSGRAWETQYF.

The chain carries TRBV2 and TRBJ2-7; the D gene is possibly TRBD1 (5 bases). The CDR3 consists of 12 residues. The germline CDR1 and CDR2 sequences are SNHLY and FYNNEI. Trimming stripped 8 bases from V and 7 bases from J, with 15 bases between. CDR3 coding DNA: TGTGCCAGCGGCTATAGGGGCAGAGAGCAGTACTTC. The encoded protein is CASGYRGREQYF.

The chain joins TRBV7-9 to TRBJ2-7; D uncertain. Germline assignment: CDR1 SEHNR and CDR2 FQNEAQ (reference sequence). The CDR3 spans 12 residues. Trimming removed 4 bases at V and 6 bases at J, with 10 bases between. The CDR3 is CASSSSTFEQYF. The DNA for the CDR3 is TGTGCCAGCAGCTCGAGCACTTTCGAGCAGTACTTC. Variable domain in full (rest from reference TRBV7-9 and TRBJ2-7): DTGVSQNPRHKITKRGQNVTFRCDPISEHNRLYWYRQTLGQGPEFLTYFQNEAQLEKSRLLSDRFSAERPKGSFSTLEIQRTEQGDSAMYLCASSSSTFEQYFGPGTRLTVT.